This TCR beta chain was sequenced for a study of identical twins. Study-wide results and limits: Invariant MAIT and iNKT cells may have partly biased zero-insertion analyses.

TCRdb called the 5' RACE reads again in MiXCR, with one record for every CDR3 protein. The top ten clones hold less than 0.5% of a sample with just under 550,000 distinct CDR3 sequences, around 15% of them seen once. As concerns this clonotype: What it recognizes is unknown.

This CDR3 comprises 15 residues. V was trimmed by 0 bases and J by 0 bases, leaving 7 bases between them. From germline, CDR1 is SGHKS and CDR2 YYEKEE (reference sequence). The same sample was also used in a study of yellow fever vaccine responses in identical twins.

Sample: CD4+ T cells sorted from blood. This clonotype was sampled from a woman aged 18 to 35 in good health. The chain combines TRBV5-5 with TRBJ1-5; D is unclear. The CDR3 region is CASSLEYNSNQPQHF. CDR3 bases: TGTGCCAGCAGCTTGGAGTACAATAGCAATCAGCCCCAGCATTTT.